This TCR beta chain derives from a study of T cells after posttransplantation cyclophosphamide. The CDR3 sequence is 16 residues long. Germline CDR1 WNHNN, CDR2 SYGVQD (reference sequence). V lost 3 bases to trimming and J lost 7 bases, with 19 bases between them. A marrow graft followed busulfan-fludarabine conditioning, with cyclophosphamide on days +3 and +4. With respect to this clone: Antigen unknown.

Study observations and caveats: Later post-transplant blood repertoires were often dominated by donor CD8+ memory clones. Skin or GI-infiltrating T cells shared few TRB sequences with blood.

Assay used: immunoSEQ multiplex PCR; TCRdb lists only in-frame clones, some missing. The sample consists of approximately 11,000 clones, just over 90% of them appearing once. The starting material was PBMCs, obtained after allogeneic stem cell transplant with posttransplant cyclophosphamide. The V call is TRBV10-1, the J call TRBJ2-1, with D possibly TRBD2 on 7 matching bases. The TCR originated in a female patient in her 30s who received an allogeneic stem cell transplant from an unrelated donor, was CMV-positive, and had no GVHD. Among the T cells, some may be from the graft donor. The CDR3 nucleotides read TGCGCCAGCAGTGAAGGAACAGGGAGCGGGAAGAATGAGCAGTTCTTC. The encoded protein is CASSEGTGSGKNEQFF.